The rows below give T cell receptor beta chains drawn from one sample of a study of graft-versus-host responses after intestinal transplantation. Method: immunoSEQ multiplex PCR; TCRdb's copy keeps in-frame clones and lacks some. The profile shows about 6,800 clones, roughly 90% of them singletons. The input for sequencing was PBMCs, taken about 12 weeks after transplant. The receptors shown here come from a human patient who received an intestinal transplant, so some T cells may come from the graft donor. CDR3s include the opening cysteine and the closing phenylalanine or tryptophan. Fields, in order: V gene, clone size, D gene, J gene, CDR3 protein, CDR3 DNA. A D gene is named only where the DNA matches it firmly. The size field is filled for only some rows; it gives once, few, many or a size class.

V: TRBV14; size: -; D: -; J: TRBJ2-5; CDR3: CASSQGSAATQYF; DNA: TGTGCCAGCAGCCAAGGCTCAGCAGCGACCCAGTACTTC
V: TRBV15; size: -; D: -; J: TRBJ1-1; CDR3: CATSREGRGTEAFF; DNA: TGTGCCACCAGCAGAGAAGGTCGGGGCACTGAAGCTTTCTTT
V: TRBV6-1; size: -; D: TRBD1; J: TRBJ1-5; CDR3: CASSRTGSKNQPQHF; DNA: TGTGCCAGCAGCCGGACAGGGTCGAAGAATCAGCCCCAGCATTTT
V: TRBV7-9; size: -; D: -; J: TRBJ1-1; CDR3: CASSAPGPAYTEAFF; DNA: TGTGCCAGCAGCGCTCCGGGACCGGCCTACACTGAAGCTTTCTTT
V: TRBV28; size: once; D: TRBD2; J: TRBJ2-5; CDR3: CASSWLGGRETQYF; DNA: TGTGCCAGCAGTTGGCTCGGGGGGAGAGAGACCCAGTACTTC
V: TRBV4-1; size: -; D: TRBD1; J: TRBJ1-1; CDR3: CASSQGQGAEAFF; DNA: TGCGCCAGCAGCCAAGGACAGGGGGCTGAAGCTTTCTTT
V: TRBV10-1; size: -; D: -; J: TRBJ2-2; CDR3: CASRWGAAGELFF; DNA: TGCGCCAGCAGGTGGGGGGCCGCCGGGGAGCTGTTTTTT
V: TRBV7-2; size: -; D: -; J: TRBJ2-2; CDR3: CASTPPPDRNTGELFF; DNA: TGTGCCAGCACCCCACCGCCGGACAGAAACACCGGGGAGCTGTTTTTT
V: TRBV6-5; size: -; D: -; J: TRBJ1-5; CDR3: CASSGRGQPQHF; DNA: TGTGCCAGCAGCGGGCGGGGTCAGCCCCAGCATTTT
V: TRBV5-6; size: -; D: TRBD1; J: TRBJ2-2; CDR3: CASSSTGAGELFF; DNA: TGTGCCAGCAGCTCAACAGGGGCCGGGGAGCTGTTTTTT
V: TRBV7-6; size: -; D: -; J: TRBJ2-7; CDR3: CASSLSAAYEQYF; DNA: TGTGCCAGCAGCTTATCGGCGGCCTACGAGCAGTACTTC
V: TRBV28; size: -; D: -; J: TRBJ2-5; CDR3: CASSWAGETQYF; DNA: TGTGCCAGCAGTTGGGCGGGGGAGACCCAGTACTTC
V: TRBV27; size: -; D: TRBD1; J: TRBJ2-6; CDR3: CASSLGTGTGANVLTF; DNA: TGTGCCAGCAGTTTGGGGACAGGGACTGGGGCCAACGTCCTGACTTTC
V: TRBV11-2; size: -; D: TRBD2; J: TRBJ2-5; CDR3: CASSLATRLAGETQYF; DNA: TGTGCCAGCAGCTTGGCCACCAGGCTAGCGGGCGAGACCCAGTACTTC
V: TRBV19; size: once; D: TRBD1; J: TRBJ2-3; CDR3: CASSTGQGLADTQYF; DNA: TGTGCCAGTAGTACCGGACAGGGATTGGCAGATACGCAGTATTTT
V: TRBV7-9; size: -; D: -; J: TRBJ1-2; CDR3: CASSHETDYGYTF; DNA: TGTGCCAGCAGCCACGAGACGGATTATGGCTACACCTTC
V: TRBV7-2; size: -; D: -; J: TRBJ1-1; CDR3: CASSLKANTEAFF; DNA: TGTGCCAGCAGCTTAAAGGCGAACACTGAAGCTTTCTTT
V: TRBV29-1; size: -; D: TRBD2; J: TRBJ2-1; CDR3: CSVVAEKRGISYNEQFF; DNA: TGCAGCGTTGTTGCGGAGAAGCGGGGGATCTCCTACAATGAGCAGTTCTTC
V: TRBV6-1; size: once; D: -; J: TRBJ1-4; CDR3: CASSEAGVNEKLFF; DNA: TGTGCCAGCAGTGAGGCAGGGGTCAATGAAAAACTGTTTTTT
V: TRBV11-1; size: once; D: -; J: TRBJ2-2; CDR3: CASSSTGKVRTGELFF; DNA: TGTGCCAGCAGCTCAACAGGGAAAGTTCGGACCGGGGAGCTGTTTTTT
V: TRBV4-2; size: -; D: -; J: TRBJ2-2; CDR3: CASSPNPRELFF; DNA: TGTGCCAGCAGCCCGAATCCCCGGGAGCTGTTTTTT
V: TRBV28; size: -; D: -; J: TRBJ1-6; CDR3: CASGYRGSQVLHF; DNA: TGTGCCAGCGGGTACCGGGGCAGCCAGGTCCTCCACTTT
V: TRBV2; size: -; D: -; J: TRBJ1-4; CDR3: CASSPAGRNEKLFF; DNA: TGTGCCAGCAGCCCCGCGGGGCGTAATGAAAAACTGTTTTTT
V: TRBV5-6; size: -; D: TRBD1; J: TRBJ1-2; CDR3: CASGGQGANGYTF; DNA: TGTGCCAGCGGGGGACAGGGGGCTAATGGCTACACCTTC
V: TRBV7-3; size: -; D: -; J: TRBJ2-1; CDR3: CASSPRGEFPYNEQFF; DNA: TGTGCCAGCAGCCCAAGAGGGGAGTTCCCCTACAATGAGCAGTTCTTC
V: TRBV7-2; size: -; D: -; J: TRBJ1-1; CDR3: CASSLRHGSMNTEAFF; DNA: TGTGCCAGCAGCTTGAGGCACGGAAGTATGAACACTGAAGCTTTCTTT
V: TRBV29-1; size: once; D: TRBD1; J: TRBJ1-1; CDR3: CSVGTVATEAFF; DNA: TGCAGCGTGGGGACAGTTGCCACTGAAGCTTTCTTT
V: TRBV30; size: -; D: TRBD1; J: TRBJ1-6; CDR3: CAGLFTGTANYNSPLHF; DNA: TGTGCCGGACTATTTACCGGGACAGCTAACTATAATTCACCCCTCCACTTT
V: TRBV2; size: once; D: -; J: TRBJ2-3; CDR3: CASSPSPDTQYF; DNA: TGTGCCAGCAGTCCTAGCCCAGATACGCAGTATTTT
V: TRBV4-2; size: once; D: -; J: TRBJ1-5; CDR3: CASSPHGEGNQPQHF; DNA: TGTGCCAGCAGCCCTCACGGGGAAGGCAATCAGCCCCAGCATTTT
V: TRBV28; size: -; D: TRBD2; J: TRBJ2-1; CDR3: CASCQREVNNEQFF; DNA: TGTGCCAGCTGTCAGCGGGAGGTCAACAATGAGCAGTTCTTC
V: TRBV6-5; size: -; D: TRBD2; J: TRBJ2-5; CDR3: CASRAGGVVETQYF; DNA: TGTGCCAGCAGAGCGGGGGGGGTAGTTGAGACCCAGTACTTC
V: TRBV6-1; size: -; D: TRBD1; J: TRBJ1-5; CDR3: CASYAGTGLRPQHF; DNA: TGTGCCAGTTACGCCGGGACAGGCCTAAGGCCCCAGCATTTT
V: TRBV5-4; size: -; D: -; J: TRBJ1-4; CDR3: CASSYQDSEKLFF; DNA: TGTGCCAGCAGCTACCAAGACAGCGAAAAACTGTTTTTT
V: TRBV5-1; size: -; D: -; J: TRBJ2-7; CDR3: CASSQDLAYEQYF; DNA: TGCGCCAGCAGTCAGGATCTAGCCTACGAGCAGTACTTC
V: TRBV9; size: -; D: -; J: TRBJ2-5; CDR3: CASSVTEVETQYF; DNA: TGTGCCAGCAGCGTTACGGAAGTAGAGACCCAGTACTTC
V: TRBV7-9; size: -; D: -; J: TRBJ2-1; CDR3: CASSSRARGVASNEQFF; DNA: TGTGCCAGCAGCTCTAGGGCCCGAGGGGTGGCTAGCAATGAGCAGTTCTTC
V: TRBV7-9; size: -; D: -; J: TRBJ2-5; CDR3: CASSFPRNQETQYF; DNA: TGTGCCAGCAGCTTTCCCCGGAATCAAGAGACCCAGTACTTC
V: TRBV30; size: -; D: TRBD1; J: TRBJ2-4; CDR3: CAWSKGTGVDVLAKNIQYF; DNA: TGTGCCTGGTCGAAGGGGACAGGGGTTGATGTACTAGCCAAAAACATTCAGTACTTC
V: TRBV4-3; size: -; D: -; J: TRBJ2-2; CDR3: CASSQDGMGAGELFF; DNA: TGCGCCAGCAGCCAAGATGGCATGGGGGCCGGGGAGCTGTTTTTT
V: TRBV15; size: -; D: -; J: TRBJ1-5; CDR3: CATSRKQGSNQPQHF; DNA: TGTGCCACCAGCAGGAAGCAGGGAAGCAATCAGCCCCAGCATTTT
V: TRBV5-1; size: -; D: -; J: TRBJ2-5; CDR3: CASSLKASETQYF; DNA: TGCGCCAGCAGCCTAAAGGCGAGTGAGACCCAGTACTTC
V: TRBV5-8; size: -; D: -; J: TRBJ2-2; CDR3: CASSFRGRLGIKSNTGELFF; DNA: TGTGCCAGCAGCTTTCGGGGTCGGCTAGGGATTAAGTCGAACACCGGGGAGCTGTTTTTT
V: TRBV10-2; size: -; D: TRBD1; J: TRBJ2-5; CDR3: CASREPGGTGQQETQYF; DNA: TGCGCCAGCAGAGAACCCGGCGGGACAGGACAGCAAGAGACCCAGTACTTC
V: TRBV6-5; size: -; D: TRBD1; J: TRBJ2-7; CDR3: CASGPGQEYEQYF; DNA: TGTGCCAGTGGACCGGGACAGGAATACGAGCAGTACTTC
V: TRBV5-1; size: -; D: -; J: TRBJ2-2; CDR3: CASSFGGRGNTGELFF; DNA: TGCGCCAGCAGCTTCGGTGGCAGGGGGAACACCGGGGAGCTGTTTTTT
V: TRBV21-1; size: -; D: -; J: TRBJ2-5; CDR3: CASSKGALLAGGRRETQYF; DNA: TGTGCCAGCAGCAAAGGGGCTCTACTAGCGGGGGGGCGTCGAGAGACCCAGTACTTC
V: TRBV7-6; size: few; D: -; J: TRBJ1-1; CDR3: CASSLATDSGLEAFF; DNA: TGTGCCAGCAGCCTTGCGACGGACTCTGGCTTGGAAGCTTTCTTT
V: TRBV11-2; size: -; D: TRBD2; J: TRBJ2-5; CDR3: CASSPEMGLAGFETQYF; DNA: TGTGCCAGCAGCCCTGAGATGGGGCTAGCGGGGTTTGAGACCCAGTACTTC
V: TRBV29-1; size: -; D: TRBD1; J: TRBJ1-2; CDR3: CSVDPPDRVRGYTF; DNA: TGCAGCGTTGACCCGCCGGACAGGGTGCGGGGCTACACCTTC
V: TRBV21-1; size: -; D: -; J: TRBJ1-1; CDR3: CASSRVGGCFTNTEAFF; DNA: TGTGCCAGCAGCAGGGTAGGGGGCTGCTTTACAAACACTGAAGCTTTCTTT
V: TRBV5-1; size: -; D: -; J: TRBJ2-5; CDR3: CASSLPRVGNQETQYF; DNA: TGCGCCAGCAGCCTACCCCGTGTGGGGAACCAAGAGACCCAGTACTTC
V: TRBV7-3; size: -; D: TRBD2; J: TRBJ2-3; CDR3: CASSLRTGGVGTDTQYF; DNA: TGTGCCAGCAGCTTAAGGACGGGGGGAGTGGGCACAGATACGCAGTATTTT
V: TRBV10-3; size: -; D: -; J: TRBJ1-5; CDR3: CAISESNGGNQPQHF; DNA: TGTGCCATCAGTGAGTCCAATGGGGGCAATCAGCCCCAGCATTTT
V: TRBV5-6; size: -; D: TRBD1; J: TRBJ1-1; CDR3: CASSPDRAWMNTEAFF; DNA: TGTGCCAGCAGCCCTGACAGGGCGTGGATGAACACTGAAGCTTTCTTT
V: TRBV5-1; size: -; D: -; J: TRBJ2-5; CDR3: CASSLPKDSPQETQYF; DNA: TGCGCCAGCAGCTTACCAAAGGACAGCCCGCAAGAGACCCAGTACTTC
V: TRBV25-1; size: -; D: -; J: TRBJ1-5; CDR3: CANRRSQMTYSNQPQHF; DNA: TGTGCCAATAGGAGGTCGCAGATGACGTATAGCAATCAGCCCCAGCATTTT
V: TRBV2; size: -; D: -; J: TRBJ2-3; CDR3: CASGKGGDTQYF; DNA: TGTGCCAGCGGTAAGGGCGGAGATACGCAGTATTTT
V: TRBV6-1; size: -; D: TRBD1; J: TRBJ2-2; CDR3: CATRDRDREAGELFF; DNA: TGTGCCACCAGGGACCGGGACAGGGAGGCCGGGGAGCTGTTTTTT
V: TRBV9; size: -; D: -; J: TRBJ1-2; CDR3: CASSVDPGGGFYGYTF; DNA: TGTGCCAGCAGCGTAGACCCGGGCGGGGGTTTCTATGGCTACACCTTC